This passage covers 7 T cell receptor beta chains from one sample sequenced in a study of OX40 agonist ivuxolimab in advanced cancers. Sequencing used immunoSEQ multiplex PCR; TCRdb keeps in-frame clones, though not all of them. The sample has 55,000 to 70,000 clones; over 80% are singletons. The specimen was CD4+ or CD8+ T cells sorted from blood, collected in a trial of the OX40 agonist ivuxolimab. Every receptor here comes from an adult with an advanced solid tumor such as melanoma, head and neck, liver or kidney cancer.

The chain combines TRBV6-5 with TRBJ1-1; possible D gene TRBD1, 5 bases. The CDR3 runs to 14 residues. Trimming stripped 2 bases from V and 0 bases from J, with 7 bases between. Looked up from germline, CDR1 is MNHEY and CDR2 is SVGAGI. The CDR3 spells CASSYAGLNTEAFF. The CDR3 region has the DNA TGTGCCAGCAGTTACGCAGGGCTGAACACTGAAGCTTTCTTT.

The genes are TRBV6-5 and TRBJ2-7; no reliable D call. Trimming left V 6 bases short and J 7 bases short, with 10 bases between. Germline-derived CDR1 and CDR2 are MNHEY and SVGAGI. The CDR3 loop spans 11 amino acids. The CDR3 DNA sequence: TGTGCCAGCAGCCATAGTGGAGAGCAGTACTTC. This sequence encodes CASSHSGEQYF.

This clone was seen a single time. J is TRBJ2-6 and V is TRBV10-3, with D possibly TRBD2 on 7 matching bases. The CDR3 is 15 residues long. CDR1 is ENHRY and CDR2 is SYGVKD in the germline V gene. V gave up 10 bases and J gave up 0 bases, with 13 bases separating them. CDR3 protein: CASSGDNSGANVLTF. As DNA, the CDR3 is TGTGCCAGCAGCGGGGACAACTCTGGGGCCAACGTCCTGACTTTC.

This rearrangement joins TRBV2 to TRBJ2-7, with 13 bases fitting TRBD2. From germline, CDR1 is SNHLY and CDR2 FYNNEI. With 6 bases clipped from V and 4 bases from J, the junction kept 6 bases outside the gene matches. CDR3 length: 15 amino acids. CDR3 nucleotides: TGTGCCAGCAGCGACGCACTAGCGGGAGGGTACGAGCAGTACTTC. This gives the protein CASSDALAGGYEQYF.

The chain employs TRBV5-4 and TRBJ1-3, with D hard to call. Germline V gene sequence: CDR1 SGHNT, CDR2 YYREEE (reference sequence). The V end was cut by 2 bases, the J end by 2 bases, with 11 bases between. The CDR3 consists of 15 residues. The CDR3 DNA is TGTGCCAGCAGCTTTGCTGAGACGGCTGGAAACACCATATATTTT. Its translation is CASSFAETAGNTIYF. The variable domain in full, completed from reference TRBV5-4 and TRBJ1-3, reads ETGVTQSPTHLIKTRGQQVTLRCSSQSGHNTVSWYQQALGQGPQFIFQYYREEENGRGNFPPRFSGLQFPNYSSELNVNALELDDSALYLCASSFAETAGNTIYFGEGSWLTVV.

The CDR3 bases are TGTGCCAGCAGTAGGGACAGGGCCGGTGGCTACACCTTC. Protein: CASSRDRAGGYTF. The chain is built from TRBV6-5 and TRBJ1-2; 9 bases line up with TRBD1. Unmatched junction bases numbered 5, after V lost 5 bases and J lost 7 bases. The CDR3 consists of 13 residues. Germline V gene sequence: CDR1 MNHEY, CDR2 SVGAGI.

This clone was seen a handful of times. The J gene is TRBJ1-1, the V gene TRBV9, with 10 bases identical to TRBD1. Per germline, CDR1 SGDLS and CDR2 YYNGEE. This CDR3 spans 14 amino acids. V dropped 4 bases and J dropped 10; count of bases not matched to a gene: 10. CDR3 DNA: TGTGCCAGCAGCCCTTTGGACAGGGGGATTGTAGCTTTCTTT. Translated: CASSPLDRGIVAFF.